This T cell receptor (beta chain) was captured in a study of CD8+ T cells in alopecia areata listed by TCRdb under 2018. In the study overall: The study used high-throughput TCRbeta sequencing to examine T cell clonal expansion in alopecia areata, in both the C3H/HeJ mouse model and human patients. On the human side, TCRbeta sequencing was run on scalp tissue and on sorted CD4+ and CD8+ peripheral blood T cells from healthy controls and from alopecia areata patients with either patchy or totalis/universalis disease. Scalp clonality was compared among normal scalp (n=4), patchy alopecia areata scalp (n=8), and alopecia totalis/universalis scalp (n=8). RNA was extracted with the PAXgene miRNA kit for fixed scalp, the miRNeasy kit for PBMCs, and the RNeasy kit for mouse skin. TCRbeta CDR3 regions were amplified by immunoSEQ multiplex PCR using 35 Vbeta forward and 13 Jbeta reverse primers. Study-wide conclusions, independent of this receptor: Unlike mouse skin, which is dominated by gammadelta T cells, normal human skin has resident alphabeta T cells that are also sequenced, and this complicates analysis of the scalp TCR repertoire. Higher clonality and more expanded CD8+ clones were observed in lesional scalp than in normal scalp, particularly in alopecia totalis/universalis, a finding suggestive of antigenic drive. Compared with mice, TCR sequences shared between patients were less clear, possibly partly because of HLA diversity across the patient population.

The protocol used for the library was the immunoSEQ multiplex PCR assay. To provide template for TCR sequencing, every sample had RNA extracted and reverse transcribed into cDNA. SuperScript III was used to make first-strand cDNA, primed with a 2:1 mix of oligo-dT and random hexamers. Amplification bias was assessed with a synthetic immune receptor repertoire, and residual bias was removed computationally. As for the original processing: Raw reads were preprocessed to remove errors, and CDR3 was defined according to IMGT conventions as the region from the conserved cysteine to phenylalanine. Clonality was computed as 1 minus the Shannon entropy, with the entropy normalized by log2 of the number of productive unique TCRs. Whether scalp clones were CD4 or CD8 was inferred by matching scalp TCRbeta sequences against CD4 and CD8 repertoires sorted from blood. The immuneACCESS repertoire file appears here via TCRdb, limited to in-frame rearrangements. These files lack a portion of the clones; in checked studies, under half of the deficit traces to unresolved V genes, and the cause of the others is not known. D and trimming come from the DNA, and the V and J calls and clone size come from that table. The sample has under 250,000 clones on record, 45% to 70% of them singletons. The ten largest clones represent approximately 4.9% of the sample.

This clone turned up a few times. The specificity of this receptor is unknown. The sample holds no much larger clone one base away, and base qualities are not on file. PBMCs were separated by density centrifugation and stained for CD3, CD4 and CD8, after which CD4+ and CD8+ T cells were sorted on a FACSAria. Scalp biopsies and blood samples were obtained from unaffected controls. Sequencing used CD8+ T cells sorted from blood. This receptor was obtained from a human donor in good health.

The DNA is TGTGCCAGCAGCTTAGGCAGTGGAGGAGTTAGCTCCTACGAGCAGTACTTC. This sequence encodes CASSLGSGGVSSYEQYF. Here the chain combines TRBV7-2 and TRBJ2-7; TRBD2 could be the D gene, as 5 bases match. Reading from cysteine to phenylalanine, the CDR3 counts 17 amino acids. Only the CDR3 DNA stays, 51 bases, in frame from base 1. The germline V gene yields SGHTA for CDR1 and FQGNSA for CDR2. At the junction V is shortened by 1 base and J by 0 bases, with 16 bases in between.